The rows below give T cell receptor beta chains drawn from one sample of a study of regulatory T cells in long-lasting Graves disease. TCRdb redid the calling of the multiplex PCR reads with MiXCR, one entry per CDR3 protein. The sample lists around 510,000 distinct CDR3 sequences; around 21% were seen once. The specimen was peripheral blood mononuclear cells (PBMCs), collected when the disease was refractory, from a patient treated with antithyroid drugs. Receptors originate from a female donor with Graves disease. CDR3s include the opening cysteine and the closing phenylalanine or tryptophan.

TRBV30	TRBJ2-5	CAWSEVAAQETQYF
TRBV7-3	TRBJ2-3	CASSLTPRTGTDTQYF
TRBV2	TRBJ1-1	CASSGTGDRQAFF
TRBV15	TRBJ1-1	CATSTDRAVGTEAFF
TRBV5-1	TRBJ2-7	CASSQNRGYEQYF
TRBV20-1	TRBJ1-2	CSEEGLDGTNYGYTF
TRBV29-1	TRBJ2-6	CSVESRGSHLWGANVLTF
TRBV4-2	TRBJ2-7	CASSHLLGEVVEQYF
TRBV28	TRBJ2-2	CASSESTGSTGELFF
TRBV30	TRBJ2-7	CAWSVEYEQYF
TRBV14	TRBJ2-1	CATMDRAHNEQFF
TRBV2	TRBJ1-2	CASTRTGGAYGYTF
TRBV5-1	TRBJ1-1	CASSFEGGTTEAFF
TRBV24-1	TRBJ2-5	CATSGGGRGEIREGSRETQYF
TRBV28	TRBJ2-7	CASCQRESYEQYF
TRBV7-9	TRBJ2-7	CASSGTGMGSEEQYF
TRBV7-8	TRBJ2-7	CASSLNAVYEQYF
TRBV27	TRBJ2-2	CASSPYTGEELFF
TRBV5-1	TRBJ2-2	CASRPGAGKTGELFF
TRBV12-3/TRBV12-4	TRBJ2-7	CASSFGRDRYYYEQYF
TRBV7-9	TRBJ2-7	CASRTILAGGEQYF
TRBV19	TRBJ1-1	CASSAPAGRKKAFF
TRBV12-3/TRBV12-4	TRBJ1-4	CASSPPRNKRHEKLFF
TRBV7-8	TRBJ1-4	CASSLAWMPTNEKLFF
TRBV29-1	TRBJ2-2	CSVVDMNTEELFF
TRBV11-2	TRBJ2-1	CASSPPDGTSGFGNEQFF
TRBV6-2/TRBV6-3	TRBJ2-5	CASSAFGTQYF
TRBV30	TRBJ2-4	CAWRAGTGSSGGNIQYF
TRBV19	TRBJ1-5	CASTKGERYDSNQPQHF
TRBV28	TRBJ1-2	CASKRDRGLYGYTF
TRBV28	TRBJ1-5	CASTGSISNQPQHF
TRBV28	TRBJ2-7	CASTGAVSYEQYF
TRBV7-8	TRBJ2-7	CASSRTRDSSYEQYF
TRBV28	TRBJ2-7	CASRTTGNVYEQYF
TRBV7-6	TRBJ2-6	CASSLWGTGFSLGANVLTF
TRBV28	TRBJ1-1	CASSLGGDLNAEAFF
TRBV15	TRBJ1-2	CATSRARDYGYTF
TRBV2	TRBJ2-7	CASSGPPGGLPYEQYF
TRBV4-3	TRBJ1-4	CASSQGGLPNEKLFF
TRBV19	TRBJ2-4	CASSTGQGADIQYF
TRBV5-6	TRBJ2-7	CASSVGLATYEQYF
TRBV7-3	TRBJ2-2	CASSLARATGELFF
TRBV4-3	TRBJ1-5	CASSQEAAGSQPQHF
TRBV3-1	TRBJ1-4	CASSAAGNEKLFF
TRBV5-8	TRBJ2-7	CASSLHRLAGVVNYEQYF
TRBV20-1	TRBJ1-1	CSLSTRAFF
TRBV7-8	TRBJ2-3	CASSSIAWTGLSDTQYF